This TCR beta chain was sequenced for a study of T cell changes during pregnancy in multiple sclerosis (dated by TCRdb to the late 2010s). The study in broad terms: The study examined how the T cell repertoire changed over the course of pregnancy in women with multiple sclerosis.

The protocol used for the library was the immunoSEQ multiplex PCR assay. TCRdb took over this immuneACCESS table, retaining in-frame rearrangements with V and J assigned. Such tables are incomplete; in checked studies, under half of the missing clones stem from an unresolved V gene, and the remainder is unexplained. Present in this sample are approximately 60,000 clones, roughly 90% of which were seen just once. The ten biggest clones cover 0.85% to 0.9% of the sample. The germline V gene supplies CDR1 SGHTA and CDR2 FQGNSA. V is trimmed back by 4 bases and J by 0 bases, and the junction contains 6 bases that no gene match accounts for. The CDR3 runs 15 residues from the cysteine to the phenylalanine. CDR3 DNA is the only sequence kept; it has 45 bases, read in frame from the first base. This clone was recorded once. What antigen it recognizes has not been identified. Per-base qualities were not stored, and no clone one base away is much larger.

The receptor was derived from a female donor with multiple sclerosis, enrolled in a pregnancy study. Sample: peripheral blood, taken before pregnancy. The chain uses TRBV7-2 and TRBJ2-7, and 7 junction bases match TRBD1. Here the CDR3 is given as CASSSDRKSSYEQYF. Here is the DNA: TGTGCCAGCAGCTCGGACAGGAAGAGCTCCTACGAGCAGTACTTC.